The 12 T cell receptor beta chains below all came from one sample that was sequenced in a study of CD8+ T cells in alopecia areata. Treatment here: oral pan-JAK inhibitor, 5-10 mg twice daily. Extracted RNA was reverse transcribed, and the resulting cDNA served as sequencing template. Sequencing was performed with immunoSEQ multiplex PCR; in TCRdb, only in-frame clones are kept and a portion is missing. Altogether 150,000 to 200,000 clones are present, roughly 60% being singletons, with the ten largest covering 1%. This specimen was CD4+ T cells sorted from blood, taken at week 24, from a patient treated with tofacitinib. These receptor sequences come from a human donor with alopecia areata.

The chain joins TRBV7-3 to TRBJ2-1; a possible D gene is TRBD2 (6 bases). Germline loops: CDR1 SGHTA, CDR2 FQGTGA. Deletions cut 5 bases from V and 8 bases from J, with 13 bases between. CDR3 length: 13 residues. CDR3 DNA sequence: TGTGCCAGCAGCCCTGCGGGATCCGATGAGCAGTTCTTC. It specifies CASSPAGSDEQFF.

This clone was seen only a few times. For the CDR3, the DNA is TGCAGCGGTGGTCGACCGGGCCTAGCGGGGGCATACAATGAGCAGTTCTTC. Protein product: CSGGRPGLAGAYNEQFF. This chain joins TRBV29-1 and TRBJ2-1, with 10 bases matching TRBD2. The trim removed 7 bases at V and 4 bases at J, leaving 16 bases unmatched. CDR1 is SQVTM and CDR2 is ANQGSEA in the germline V gene. The CDR3 totals 17 residues.

The J gene is TRBJ2-7, the V gene TRBV7-9, with 8 bases that match TRBD2. V lost 5 bases to trimming and J lost 5 bases; unmatched junction nucleotides: 11. Per the germline V gene, CDR1 is SEHNR and CDR2 is FQNEAQ (reference sequence). The CDR3 covers 15 residues. DNA for the CDR3: TGTGCCAGCAGCCCCTCAACCGGGACTAGTGACGAGCAGTACTTC. Residues: CASSPSTGTSDEQYF.

The chain uses TRBV30 and TRBJ1-1, with D possibly being TRBD1 (5 bases). There are 14 residues in the CDR3. Germline CDR1 GTSNPN, CDR2 SVGIG (reference sequence). V dropped 0 bases and J dropped 1 base, with 9 bases sitting between them. DNA for the CDR3: TGTGCCTGGAGTGTAGACAGCCGGAACACTGAAGCTTTCTTT. Encoded protein: CAWSVDSRNTEAFF.

The chain carries TRBV18 and TRBJ2-5, with D uncertain. Trimming took off 6 bases at V and 1 base at J, with 3 bases between the two ends. The length of the CDR3 is 11 residues. Germline V gene data show CDR1 as KGHSH and CDR2 as LQKENI. Here the CDR3 reads CASSSQETQYF. For the CDR3, the DNA is TGTGCCAGCTCCAGCCAAGAGACCCAGTACTTC.

This sequence joins TRBV5-1 and TRBJ2-3; 7 bases map to TRBD2. Germline V gene sequence: CDR1 SGHRS, CDR2 YFSETQ. J was trimmed by 3 bases and V by 9 bases; bases with no gene match: 7. The CDR3 has 13 residues. The CDR3 here is CATGTIGTDTQYF. CDR3 DNA sequence: TGCGCCACCGGGACTATCGGAACAGATACGCAGTATTTT.

The chain employs TRBV5-1 and TRBJ1-6; 7 bases align to TRBD1. The CDR3 runs to 14 residues. Germline V lookup: CDR1 SGHRS, CDR2 YFSETQ. With 4 bases clipped from V and 6 bases from J, the junction kept 4 bases outside the gene matches. CDR3 in DNA: TGCGCCAGCAGCGTACAGGGGAGTAATTCACCCCTCCACTTT. Residues: CASSVQGSNSPLHF.

This rearrangement joins TRBV2 to TRBJ2-7; 12 positions agree with TRBD1. J lost 6 bases, V lost 5 bases, and 11 bases had no gene match. The CDR3 length is 16 residues. CDR1 and CDR2 (germline): SNHLY, FYNNEI. In DNA, the CDR3 is TGTGCCAGCAGTCCAACCGTTGGGACAGGGGGCATCGAGCAGTACTTC. Its protein is CASSPTVGTGGIEQYF.

The chain is built from TRBV18 and TRBJ1-5; D gene ambiguous. The germline V and J ends were trimmed by 2 bases and 0 bases, with 20 bases remaining between them. The CDR3 is 19 residues long. Per the germline V gene, CDR1 is KGHSH and CDR2 is LQKENI. The CDR3 coding sequence is TGTGCCAGCTCACCAGGGTCAGAAATGCGAACCTATAGCAATCAGCCCCAGCATTTT. Translating it yields CASSPGSEMRTYSNQPQHF.

This clone was observed a handful of times. The chain couples TRBV28 to TRBJ1-6; a weak D match, TRBD1 (5 bases). V gave up 3 bases and J gave up 9 bases, with 9 bases separating them. This CDR3 contains 13 residues. The germline CDR1 and CDR2 sequences are MDHEN and SYDVKM. CDR3 sequence: CASSFRDRSPLHF. The CDR3 DNA reads as TGTGCCAGCAGTTTCAGGGACCGTTCACCCCTCCACTTT.

The sample holds a few counts of this clone. CDR3 amino acids: CASSDREKGTKNEQFF. The CDR3, as DNA: TGTGCCAGCAGCGACAGAGAGAAGGGGACAAAGAATGAGCAGTTCTTC. The V call is TRBV9, the J call TRBJ2-1; D is possibly TRBD1 (6 bases). From germline, CDR1 is SGDLS and CDR2 YYNGEE. The V end lost 3 bases, the J end lost 7 bases, and 20 bases lay between the germline ends. The CDR3 loop spans 16 amino acids.

This clone was picked up a small number of times. V and J are TRBV6-5 and TRBJ2-5; weak D call: TRBD2 (7 bases). The CDR3 covers 15 residues. V was trimmed by 3 bases and J by 2 bases, leaving 13 bases between them. Germline CDR1 and CDR2: MNHEY and SVGAGI. The CDR3 bases are TGTGCCAGCAGTTATGAGGGGGGGACTCAAGAGACCCAGTACTTC. Its protein is CASSYEGGTQETQYF.